A selection of T cell receptor beta chains follows, all from one sample in a study of spatial heterogeneity in lung cancer. TCRdb independently ran MiXCR on the 5' RACE reads; one entry per CDR3 protein. The top ten clones hold around 21% of a sample with over 15,000 distinct CDR3 sequences, about 10% of them seen once. Sample: PBMCs, taken at follow-up. All receptors derive from a male donor with early-stage non-small cell lung cancer. Each CDR3 is given with its conserved first and last residue. D genes are given only for firm matches.

>TRBV28|TRBD1
CASRVQGPLSYEQYF
>TRBV12-3/TRBV12-4|NA
CASSFQFWGTRGTQYF
>TRBV29-1|NA
CSAPGGQGVAVSTDTQYF
>TRBV30|TRBD1
CAWSVGGAGPLLDEQFF
>TRBV20-1|TRBD2
CSARDLGLDQGEQYF
>TRBV5-5|TRBD2
CASSLVSGSANEQFF
>TRBV20-1|NA
CSARGSRDPYEQYF
>TRBV19|NA
CASSKTIWPYEQYF
>TRBV29-1|NA
CSVDGKSTYNEQFF
>TRBV7-6|TRBD1
CASSSGQGRTGELFF
>TRBV20-1|TRBD2
CSAHSGGAGTQYF
>TRBV11-2|NA
CASSSWRDTQYF
>TRBV7-2|TRBD2
CASSRQRDGQETQYF
>TRBV27|NA
CASSLSGVVLYGYTF
>TRBV12-3/TRBV12-4|TRBD1
CASSNWGQGFETQYF
>TRBV5-8|TRBD1
CASSTSSGTGGEETQYF
>TRBV6-5|NA
CASRTGWNTEAFF
>TRBV12-3/TRBV12-4|NA
CASSTLADTQYF
>TRBV10-3|NA
CAISESNGPGNEQFF
>TRBV4-3|TRBD2
CASSQDLGTSGGAEETQYF
>TRBV12-3/TRBV12-4|NA
CASTGWGAYEAFF
>TRBV6-1|NA
CASSARTVYEQYF
>TRBV12-3/TRBV12-4|NA
CASSSAGRYEQYF
>TRBV6-6|NA
CASNLQTGLDTQYF
>TRBV3-1|NA
CASSQRYNEQFF
>TRBV4-1|NA
CASSPREGAGATYEQYF
>TRBV7-2|NA
CASSPTTWTNYEQYF
>TRBV10-3|NA
CAIMRPGTSYNEQFF
>TRBV4-3|TRBD1
CASSQDYSGGAVHYTF
>TRBV20-1|NA
CSARDRARGTYEQYF
>TRBV29-1|TRBD2
CSGGLAGGADTQYF
>TRBV7-9|TRBD1
CASSPVRQGVHEQYF
>TRBV6-5|NA
CASSSNTEAFF
>TRBV10-3|NA
CAIKLDSPSEQYF
>TRBV5-1|NA
CASSTDGTPYEQYF